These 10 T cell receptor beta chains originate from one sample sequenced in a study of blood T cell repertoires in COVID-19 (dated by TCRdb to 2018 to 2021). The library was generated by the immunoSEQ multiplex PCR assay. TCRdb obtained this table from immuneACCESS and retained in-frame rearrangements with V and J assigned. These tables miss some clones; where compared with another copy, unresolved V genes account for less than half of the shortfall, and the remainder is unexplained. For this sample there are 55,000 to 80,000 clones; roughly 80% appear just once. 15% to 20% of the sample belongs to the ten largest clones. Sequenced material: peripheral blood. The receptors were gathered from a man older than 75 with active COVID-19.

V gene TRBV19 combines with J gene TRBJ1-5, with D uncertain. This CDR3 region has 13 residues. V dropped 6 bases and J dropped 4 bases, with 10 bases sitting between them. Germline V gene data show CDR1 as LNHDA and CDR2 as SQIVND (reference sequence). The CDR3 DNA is TGTGCCAGTAGAGTAGAGGGTAATCAGCCCCAGCATTTT. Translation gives CASRVEGNQPQHF.

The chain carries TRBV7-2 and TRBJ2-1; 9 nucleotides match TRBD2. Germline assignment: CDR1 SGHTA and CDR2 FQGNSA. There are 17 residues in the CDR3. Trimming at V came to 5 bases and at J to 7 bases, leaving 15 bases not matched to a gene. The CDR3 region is CASSAFGKAGGKNEQFF. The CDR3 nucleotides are TGTGCCAGCAGCGCCTTTGGAAAAGCGGGGGGCAAAAATGAGCAGTTCTTC.

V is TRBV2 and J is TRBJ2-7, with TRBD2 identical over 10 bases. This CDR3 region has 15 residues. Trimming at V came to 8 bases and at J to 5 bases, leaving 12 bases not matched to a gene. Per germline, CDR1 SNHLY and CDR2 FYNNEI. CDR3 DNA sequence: TGTGCCAGCGATCCGGGACTAGCGTCTCGCCACGAGCAGTACTTC. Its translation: CASDPGLASRHEQYF. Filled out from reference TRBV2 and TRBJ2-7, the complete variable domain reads EPEVTQTPSHQVTQMGQEVILRCVPISNHLYFYWYRQILGQKVEFLVSFYNNEISEKSEIFDDQFSVERPDGSNFTLKIRSTKLEDSAMYFCASDPGLASRHEQYFGPGTRLTVT.

This CDR3 is CASSELERASGNTIYF. In DNA form, the CDR3 reads TGTGCCAGCAGTGAATTAGAGCGGGCCTCTGGAAACACCATATATTTT. The chain employs TRBV6-1 and TRBJ1-3, with no clear D. V lost 2 bases and J lost 0, with 11 bases in between. CDR3 size: 16 residues. Germline values: CDR1 MNHNS, CDR2 SASEGT.

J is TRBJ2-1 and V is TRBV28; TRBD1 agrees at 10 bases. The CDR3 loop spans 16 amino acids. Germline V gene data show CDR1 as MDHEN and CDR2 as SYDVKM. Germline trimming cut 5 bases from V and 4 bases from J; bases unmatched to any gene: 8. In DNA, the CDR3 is TGTGCCAGCAGTCCGTGGACAGGGGGTGCTTACAATGAGCAGTTCTTC. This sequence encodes CASSPWTGGAYNEQFF.

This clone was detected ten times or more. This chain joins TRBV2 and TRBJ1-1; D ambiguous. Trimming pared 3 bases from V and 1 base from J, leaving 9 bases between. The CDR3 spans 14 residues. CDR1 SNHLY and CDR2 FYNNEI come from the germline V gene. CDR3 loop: CASSEVRGNTEAFF. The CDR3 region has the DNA TGTGCCAGCAGTGAGGTGCGGGGGAACACTGAAGCTTTCTTT.

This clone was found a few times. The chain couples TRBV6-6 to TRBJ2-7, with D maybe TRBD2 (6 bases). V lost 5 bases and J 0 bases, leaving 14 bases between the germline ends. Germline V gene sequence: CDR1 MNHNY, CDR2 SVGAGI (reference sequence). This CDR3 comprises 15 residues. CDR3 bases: TGTGCCAGCAGTCCGCCGGGGGAAAACTCCTACGAGCAGTACTTC. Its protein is CASSPPGENSYEQYF.

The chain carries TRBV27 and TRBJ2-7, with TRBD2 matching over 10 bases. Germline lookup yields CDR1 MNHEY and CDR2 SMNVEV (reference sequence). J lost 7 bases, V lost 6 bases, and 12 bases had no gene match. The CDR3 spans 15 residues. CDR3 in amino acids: CASSHQTSGSREQYF. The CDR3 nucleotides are TGTGCCAGCAGCCATCAGACTAGCGGGTCTCGGGAGCAGTACTTC.

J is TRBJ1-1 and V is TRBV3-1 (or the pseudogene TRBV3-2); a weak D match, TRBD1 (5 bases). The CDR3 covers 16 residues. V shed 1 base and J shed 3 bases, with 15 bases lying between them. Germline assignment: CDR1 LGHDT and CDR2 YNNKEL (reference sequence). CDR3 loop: CASSQAGRTTYTEAFF. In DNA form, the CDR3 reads TGTGCCAGCAGCCAAGCGGGGCGGACTACCTACACTGAAGCTTTCTTT.

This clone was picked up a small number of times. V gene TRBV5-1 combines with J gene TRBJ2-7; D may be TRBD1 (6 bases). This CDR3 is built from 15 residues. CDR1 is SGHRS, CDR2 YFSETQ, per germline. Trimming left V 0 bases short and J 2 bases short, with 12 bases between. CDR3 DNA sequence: TGCGCCAGCAGCTTGGGGGACACGGCGACCTACGAGCAGTACTTC. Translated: CASSLGDTATYEQYF.